This TCR beta chain was captured by sequencing in a study of blood T cell repertoires in COVID-19. Concerning this clone: A junction end diverges from the germline sequence, so it may reflect a read error.

Assay: immunoSEQ multiplex PCR; the TCRdb copy retains only in-frame clones and omits some. The table includes around 360,000 clones, around 87% detected once. From germline, CDR1 is MNHEY and CDR2 SMNVEV (reference sequence). This CDR3 is built from 16 residues. Sequencing was performed on peripheral blood. The chain combines TRBV27 with TRBJ2-1, with 8 bases aligning to TRBD1. This TCR derives from a woman aged 25 to 39 with COVID-19, enrolled during active disease. Here the CDR3 reads CAGRAGTGTLYNEQFF. The CDR3 DNA sequence: TGTGCCGGCAGGGCCGGGACAGGCACGCTCTACAATGAGCAGTTCTTC.